These T cell receptor beta chains were read from a single sample in a study of blood T cells in healthy people across ages. TCRdb redid the calling of the 5' RACE reads with MiXCR, one entry per CDR3 protein. In the table there are 600,000 or so distinct CDR3 sequences, about 30% of which are singletons. The sample was blood. The source is a woman older than 75 in good health. Each CDR3 is given with its conserved first and last residue. The D gene is left open where the match is weak. Clone size is shown for a subset of rows, as once, few, many or a class of expanded clone.

J,V,size,D,CDR3,DNA
TRBJ2-5,TRBV20-1,many,NA,CSALPALTSETQYF,TGCAGTGCTCTCCCGGCTCTTACTTCGGAGACCCAGTACTTC
TRBJ1-2,TRBV30,NA,TRBD1,CAWARQGFNYGYTF,TGTGCCTGGGCGCGACAGGGATTTAACTATGGCTACACCTTC
TRBJ1-1,TRBV18,many,NA,CASSPPQNTEAFF,TGTGCCAGCTCACCACCGCAAAACACTGAAGCTTTCTTT
TRBJ2-1,TRBV7-8,NA,NA,CASSSLGGGPYNGQFF,TGTGCCAGCAGCTCCTTGGGGGGGGGGCCGTACAATGGGCAGTTCTTC
TRBJ2-1,TRBV7-9,NA,TRBD1,CASSAQQGGAYNEQFF,TGTGCCAGCAGCGCCCAACAGGGGGGAGCCTACAATGAGCAGTTCTTC
TRBJ2-4,TRBV5-1,many,NA,CASSLEEIAKNIQYF,TGCGCCAGCAGCTTGGAGGAGATAGCCAAAAACATTCAGTACTTC
TRBJ1-1,TRBV7-8,NA,TRBD1,CASSSHGTGGHTEAFF,TGTGCCAGCAGCTCTCACGGGACAGGGGGGCACACTGAAGCTTTCTTT
TRBJ2-1,TRBV20-1,NA,TRBD1,CSATHGTGSDNEQFF,TGCAGTGCTACACACGGGACAGGCTCAGACAATGAGCAGTTCTTC
TRBJ1-4,TRBV2,few,NA,CASEAGFNEKLFF,TGTGCCAGCGAGGCAGGGTTTAATGAAAAACTGTTTTTT
TRBJ2-5,TRBV4-2,few,TRBD2,CASSQDPASGFNEQYF,TGTGCCAGCAGCCAAGATCCGGCTAGCGGTTTCAATGAGCAGTACTTC
TRBJ2-1,TRBV6-5,many,TRBD2,CASSYSGTSGGGEQFF,TGTGCCAGCAGTTACTCAGGGACTAGCGGGGGGGGGGAGCAGTTCTTC
TRBJ1-2,TRBV15,many,NA,CATSRGRRSGSGYTF,TGTGCCACCAGCAGAGGAAGGCGTTCGGGGAGTGGCTACACCTTC
TRBJ2-3,TRBV5-1,once,TRBD2,CASSLSGTSGRDTQYF,TGCGCCAGCAGCCTGTCCGGGACTAGCGGACGAGATACGCAGTATTTT
TRBJ2-5,TRBV7-2,few,TRBD2,CASSEERGGWNEQYF,TGTGCCAGCAGCGAGGAGCGGGGGGGTTGGAATGAGCAGTACTTC
TRBJ2-3,TRBV5-1,few,NA,CASSLVGLADTQYF,TGCGCCAGCAGCTTGGTGGGGTTAGCAGATACGCAGTATTTT
TRBJ1-6,TRBV10-3,many,NA,CAISPGTGNNSPLHF,TGTGCCATCAGCCCCGGCACAGGGAATAATTCACCCCTCCACTTT
TRBJ1-2,TRBV20-1,many,TRBD1,CSARDSDRGLTNYGYTF,TGCAGTGCTAGAGATTCCGACAGGGGGCTAACTAACTATGGCTACACCTTC
TRBJ1-1,TRBV5-5,NA,NA,CASSLNAGMNTEAFF,TGTGCCAGCAGCTTGAATGCGGGAATGAACACTGAAGCTTTCTTT
TRBJ1-4,TRBV6-1,few,NA,CASSPPGTPRGEKLFF,TGTGCCAGCAGTCCCCCCGGGACTCCTAGGGGCGAAAAACTGTTTTTT
TRBJ2-7,TRBV20-1,NA,NA,CSARGKTSVVYEQYF,TGCAGTGCTAGAGGGAAAACTAGTGTGGTCTACGAGCAGTACTTC
TRBJ2-4,TRBV14,NA,NA,CASSPMTGQDIQYF,TGTGCCAGCAGCCCAATGACAGGTCAGGACATTCAGTACTTC
TRBJ2-1,TRBV3-1,many,NA,CASSQDSGQYNEQFF,TGTGCCAGCAGCCAAGATTCCGGACAGTACAATGAGCAGTTCTTC
TRBJ1-5,TRBV4-3,NA,NA,CASSQEFPRRGNQPQHF,TGCGCCAGCAGCCAAGAATTCCCCAGGAGAGGGAATCAGCCCCAGCATTTT
TRBJ1-6,TRBV12-3/TRBV12-4,many,TRBD1,CASSLVGTGSSPLHF,TGTGCCAGCAGTTTAGTCGGGACAGGGTCTTCACCCCTCCACTTT
TRBJ2-7,TRBV28,many,TRBD2,CASSQITTSGVAYEQYF,TGTGCCAGCAGCCAAATCACAACTAGCGGGGTCGCCTACGAGCAGTACTTC
TRBJ1-2,TRBV20-1,many,NA,CSASRTRTGYGYTF,TGCAGTGCCTCTAGGACCCGAACGGGGTATGGCTACACCTTC
TRBJ2-5,TRBV7-8,many,TRBD2,CASSQDRAGGETQYF,TGTGCCAGCAGCCAGGATCGAGCGGGGGGAGAGACCCAGTACTTC
TRBJ2-5,TRBV20-1,many,TRBD2,CSAADVAGAGSETQYF,TGCAGTGCAGCAGATGTAGCGGGGGCCGGATCCGAGACCCAGTACTTC
TRBJ2-1,TRBV7-6,NA,TRBD2,CASSLGGSGGKFF,TGTGCCAGCAGCTTAGGGGGCAGCGGGGGCAAGTTCTTC
TRBJ2-2,TRBV7-8,NA,TRBD1,CASSRRQGNTGELCF,TGTGCCAGCAGCCGGCGACAGGGCAACACCGGGGAGCTGTGTTTT
TRBJ1-5,TRBV27,NA,NA,CASSLRRGSNQPQHF,TGTGCCAGCAGTTTAAGAAGGGGAAGCAATCAGCCCCAGCATTTT
TRBJ2-7,TRBV6-2/TRBV6-3,few,TRBD2,CASCWGGSGEQYF,TGTGCCAGCTGCTGGGGGGGGTCGGGCGAGCAGTACTTC
TRBJ2-1,TRBV28,many,NA,CASSPWDPSRYEQFF,TGTGCCAGCAGCCCCTGGGACCCCTCCAGGTATGAGCAGTTCTTC
TRBJ2-7,TRBV30,NA,NA,CAWSVGADLHEQYF,TGTGCCTGGAGTGTAGGGGCAGATCTCCACGAGCAGTACTTC
TRBJ1-4,TRBV12-3/TRBV12-4,NA,TRBD1,CASSFSGQGREKLFF,TGTGCCAGCAGTTTTAGTGGACAGGGACGCGAAAAACTGTTTTTT
TRBJ2-7,TRBV18,many,TRBD1,CASSPGQGWVSYEQYF,TGTGCCAGCTCACCTGGACAGGGTTGGGTCTCCTACGAGCAGTACTTC
TRBJ2-5,TRBV6-5,once,NA,CASRSGAGETQYF,TGTGCCAGCAGATCAGGGGCCGGGGAGACCCAGTACTTC
TRBJ1-2,TRBV28,few,TRBD1,CASKGAGWGYTF,TGTGCCAGCAAGGGGGCGGGCTGGGGCTACACCTTC
TRBJ1-2,TRBV6-2/TRBV6-3,many,TRBD1,CASSLTGTDYGYTF,TGTGCCAGCAGTTTAACCGGGACAGATTATGGCTACACCTTC
TRBJ2-7,TRBV28,many,TRBD1,CATQGYYEQYF,TGTGCAACACAGGGGTACTACGAGCAGTACTTC
TRBJ2-6,TRBV12-3/TRBV12-4,NA,NA,CASSLSSGANVRTF,TGTGCCAGCAGTTTAAGCTCTGGGGCCAACGTCCGGACTTTC
TRBJ2-5,TRBV3-1,many,TRBD2,CASSRGGDEETQYF,TGTGCCAGCAGCCGCGGGGGAGACGAAGAGACCCAGTACTTC
TRBJ2-1,TRBV7-2,many,NA,CASSSFRETYNEQFF,TGTGCCAGCAGCTCATTCCGGGAAACCTACAATGAGCAGTTCTTC
TRBJ2-7,TRBV14,NA,NA,CASSQGRHRSYEQYF,TGTGCCAGCAGCCAAGGGAGGCACCGCTCCTACGAGCAGTACTTC
TRBJ1-1,TRBV7-9,few,NA,CASSLGPRNVNTEAFF,TGTGCCAGCAGCTTAGGACCGAGAAACGTAAACACTGAAGCTTTCTTT